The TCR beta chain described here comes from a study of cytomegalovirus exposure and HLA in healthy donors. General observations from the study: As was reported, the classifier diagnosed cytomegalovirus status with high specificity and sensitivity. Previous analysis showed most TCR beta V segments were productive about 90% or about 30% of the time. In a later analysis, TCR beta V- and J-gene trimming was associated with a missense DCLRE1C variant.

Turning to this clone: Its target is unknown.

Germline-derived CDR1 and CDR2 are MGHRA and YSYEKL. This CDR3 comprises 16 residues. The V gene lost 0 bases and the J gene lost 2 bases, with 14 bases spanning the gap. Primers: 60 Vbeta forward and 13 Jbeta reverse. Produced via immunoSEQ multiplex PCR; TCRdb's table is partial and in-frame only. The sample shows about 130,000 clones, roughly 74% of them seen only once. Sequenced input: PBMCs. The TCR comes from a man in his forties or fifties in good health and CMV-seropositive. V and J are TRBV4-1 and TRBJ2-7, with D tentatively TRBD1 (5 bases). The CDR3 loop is CASSQDQVLGPYEQYF. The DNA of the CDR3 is TGCGCCAGCAGCCAAGATCAAGTTTTGGGGCCCTACGAGCAGTACTTC.